This entry lists 24 T cell receptor beta chains sequenced from one sample in a study of OX40 agonist ivuxolimab in advanced cancers. Sequenced by immunoSEQ multiplex PCR; TCRdb stores in-frame clones only, minus some. In the table there are around 67,000 clones, 70% to 90% of which are singletons. The sample was CD4+ or CD8+ T cells sorted from blood, taken in a trial of the OX40 agonist ivuxolimab. The receptors here all came from an adult with an advanced solid tumor such as melanoma, head and neck, liver or kidney cancer.

The chain uses TRBV19 and TRBJ1-6; D is unclear. Germline assignment: CDR1 LNHDA and CDR2 SQIVND (reference sequence). CDR3 length: 18 amino acids. V was cut by 6 bases and J by 0 bases, with 18 bases left in between. The CDR3 coding sequence is TGTGCCAGTAGCCACCCCCCCGGCAGGAGCTCCTATAATTCACCCCTCCACTTT. This gives the protein CASSHPPGRSSYNSPLHF.

This chain connects TRBV27 to TRBJ1-4; 10 nucleotides line up with TRBD1. This CDR3 has 17 amino acids. Germline assignment: CDR1 MNHEY and CDR2 SMNVEV (reference sequence). V trimming: 4 bases; J trimming: 2 bases; junction bases outside the gene matches: 7. In DNA form, the CDR3 reads TGTGCCAGCAGTTCCAGGACAGGGGGTGTTACTAATGAAAAACTGTTTTTT. Translation: CASSSRTGGVTNEKLFF.

CDR3 sequence (DNA): TGTGCCAGCAGCTTATGGGGGGAGGGCTACACCTTC. The encoded protein is CASSLWGEGYTF. The chain uses TRBV7-2 and TRBJ1-2, with a possible D match to TRBD1 (5 bases). V lost 2 bases and J 8 bases, leaving 9 bases between the germline ends. There are 12 residues in the CDR3. Germline values: CDR1 SGHTA, CDR2 FQGNSA.

J is TRBJ1-5 and V is TRBV5-6; D is uncertain. The CDR3 length is 12 residues. V was cut by 2 bases and J by 11 bases, with 11 bases left in between. Germline V lookup: CDR1 SGHDT, CDR2 YYEEEE. The CDR3 is CASSFLGGAQHF. CDR3 DNA: TGTGCCAGCAGCTTCCTGGGTGGGGCCCAGCATTTT.

The CDR3 region is CASSLQGLSGNTIYF. CDR3 nucleotides: TGTGCCAGCAGCTTACAGGGGCTCTCTGGAAACACCATATATTTT. This sequence joins TRBV7-2 and TRBJ1-3; tentatively, D is TRBD1 (6 bases). The CDR3 is made up of 15 amino acids. Germline values: CDR1 SGHTA, CDR2 FQGNSA. V dropped 2 bases and J dropped 0 bases, with 8 bases sitting between them.

The chain has TRBV5-4 and TRBJ1-1; D not resolved. The germline V gene has CDR1 SGHNT and CDR2 YYREEE (reference sequence). The CDR3 has 14 amino acids. The ends were cut back, 0 bases at V and 3 bases at J, with 9 bases in the middle. The CDR3 sequence: CASSLVGVYTEAFF. DNA for the CDR3: TGTGCCAGCAGCTTGGTCGGGGTATACACTGAAGCTTTCTTT.

This chain uses TRBV5-6 with TRBJ2-3; D not resolved. V was cut by 0 bases and J by 1 base, with 3 bases left in between. The CDR3 totals 13 residues. CDR1 and CDR2 from the germline V gene are SGHDT and YYEEEE. CDR3 residues: CASSLGRTDTQYF. CDR3 in DNA: TGTGCCAGCAGCTTGGGGCGCACAGATACGCAGTATTTT.

V is TRBV6-4 and J is TRBJ2-2; 8 bases map to TRBD2. The length of the CDR3 is 16 residues. CDR1 MRHNA and CDR2 SNTAGT come from the germline V gene. The V and J ends lost 7 bases and 3 bases, in that order; junction bases with no gene match: 10. CDR3 nucleotide sequence: TGTGCCAGCACTCAAGGGCGGGGGGCGGACACCGGGGAGCTGTTTTTT. Its translation is CASTQGRGADTGELFF.

This chain connects TRBV11-2 to TRBJ2-1; D tentatively reads TRBD1 or TRBD2 (5 bases each). The ends were cut back, 4 bases at V and 14 bases at J, with 15 bases in the middle. There are 12 residues in the CDR3. The germline V gene has CDR1 SGHAT and CDR2 FQNNGV. The CDR3 sequence: CASSSAGTRKFF. Here the CDR3 DNA reads TGTGCCAGCAGCTCCGCCGGGACCCGAAAGTTCTTC.

V usage is TRBV7-2 and J usage is TRBJ2-7; 7 positions match TRBD2. Germline V gene data show CDR1 as SGHTA and CDR2 as FQGNSA. The J segment lost 0 bases and the V segment lost 1 base, leaving 3 bases of the junction unmatched. This CDR3 is 15 amino acids long. The CDR3 sequence: CASSLGGTISYEQYF. The CDR3 nucleotides are TGTGCCAGCAGCTTAGGGGGGACTATCTCCTACGAGCAGTACTTC.

This chain's CDR3 is CASRPGTSGQLFF. CDR3 sequence (DNA): TGTGCCAGCAGACCCGGGACTAGCGGTCAGCTGTTCTTC. The chain joins TRBV6-6 to TRBJ2-1; TRBD2 matches at 11 bases. V lost 6 bases to trimming and J lost 15 bases; unmatched junction nucleotides: 10. The CDR3 sequence is 13 residues long. In germline, CDR1 is MNHNY, CDR2 SVGAGI (reference sequence).

V usage is TRBV29-1 and J usage is TRBJ2-4, with 13 bases matching TRBD2. This CDR3 has 16 amino acids. The V gene end was trimmed by 6 bases and the J gene end by 0 bases; junction bases not matched to a gene: 5. CDR1 is SQVTM and CDR2 is ANQGSEA in the germline V gene. CDR3 protein: CSVWTSGSLAKNIQYF. The CDR3 nucleotides are TGCAGCGTCTGGACTAGCGGGAGCCTAGCCAAAAACATTCAGTACTTC.

The gene calls are TRBV27 and TRBJ2-2; D is ambiguous. Germline V gene sequence: CDR1 MNHEY, CDR2 SMNVEV (reference sequence). The CDR3 has 13 residues. Trimming shortened V by 2 bases and J by 3 bases, and 4 bases separated the two germline ends. In nucleotides, the CDR3 is TGTGCCAGCAGTTTAGCCTACACCGGGGAGCTGTTTTTT. Amino acid sequence: CASSLAYTGELFF.

The table lists this clone with a few counts. The chain recombines TRBV12-5 with TRBJ2-7, with D uncertain. In germline, CDR1 is LGHNT, CDR2 FRNRAP. V lost 1 base and J 7 bases, leaving 14 bases between the germline ends. This CDR3 has 14 amino acids. Here the CDR3 reads CASGLGPPPLEQYF. CDR3 sequence (DNA): TGTGCTAGTGGTTTGGGACCACCTCCACTAGAGCAGTACTTC.

The chain joins TRBV19 to TRBJ1-3, with unresolved D. V was pared by 3 bases and J by 0 bases, with 15 bases between. CDR3 length: 17 amino acids. The germline V gene has CDR1 LNHDA and CDR2 SQIVND (reference sequence). In DNA, the CDR3 is TGTGCCAGTAGTATGGACTGGTTGGCGCGCTCTGGAAACACCATATATTTT. Translated, it gives CASSMDWLARSGNTIYF.

The chain has TRBV6-5 and TRBJ1-3; D is unclear. Trimming pared 5 bases from V and 0 bases from J, leaving 8 bases between. Germline V gives CDR1 MNHEY, CDR2 SVGAGI. The CDR3 extends over 14 amino acids. The DNA of the CDR3 is TGTGCCAGCAGTACGGCAAGCTCTGGAAACACCATATATTTT. It translates to CASSTASSGNTIYF.

This clone has only a few counts. The chain carries TRBV11-2 and TRBJ1-1; D ambiguous. Trimming left V 0 bases short and J 1 base short, with 12 bases between. The length of the CDR3 is 16 residues. Germline V lookup: CDR1 SGHAT, CDR2 FQNNGV. DNA for the CDR3: TGTGCCAGCAGCTTAGAGTTCGGGAGAAAGAACACTGAAGCTTTCTTT. This translates into CASSLEFGRKNTEAFF.

The rearrangement links TRBV13 to TRBJ2-3; 11 bases align to TRBD2. V dropped 6 bases and J dropped 3; count of bases not matched to a gene: 2. The CDR3 runs 14 residues. The germline gives CDR1 PRHDT, CDR2 FYEKMQ (reference sequence). The DNA of the CDR3 is TGTGCCAGCAGACTAGCGGGAGAAACAGATACGCAGTATTTT. Its protein is CASRLAGETDTQYF. The full variable domain, with the rest looked up from reference TRBV13 and TRBJ2-3, is AAGVIQSPRHLIKEKRETATLKCYPIPRHDTVYWYQQGPGQDPQFLISFYEKMQSDKGSIPDRFSAQQFSDYHSELNMSSLELGDSALYFCASRLAGETDTQYFGPGTRLTVL.

The chain employs TRBV4-3 and TRBJ1-4; D is uncertain. The CDR3 runs to 15 residues. Trimming cost V 1 base and J 4 bases, with 10 bases left between them. Germline lookup yields CDR1 LGHNA and CDR2 YSLEER. The CDR3, as DNA: TGCGCCAGCAGCCAAGTAGGAGGTTTTAATGAAAAACTGTTTTTT. It is translated as CASSQVGGFNEKLFF.

The chain combines TRBV28 with TRBJ1-1; 7 positions match TRBD1. Trimming took 10 bases from V and 2 from J; bases not matched to a gene: 10. The CDR3 extends over 14 amino acids. Germline V gives CDR1 MDHEN, CDR2 SYDVKM. The CDR3 nucleotides are TGTGCCACTAACGTAAGGGGGCGCAACACTGAAGCTTTCTTT. As protein: CATNVRGRNTEAFF. Together with reference TRBV28 and TRBJ1-1, the CDR3 gives the full variable domain: DVKVTQSSRYLVKRTGEKVFLECVQDMDHENMFWYRQDPGLGLRLIYFSYDVKMKEKGDIPEGYSVSREKKERFSLILESASTNQTSMYLCATNVRGRNTEAFFGQGTRLTVV.

This chain uses TRBV7-2 with TRBJ1-6, with D possibly being TRBD1 (5 bases). CDR3 size: 14 residues. Germline assignment: CDR1 SGHTA and CDR2 FQGNSA. Trimming stripped 3 bases from V and 8 bases from J, with 11 bases between. CDR3 DNA: TGTGCCAGCAGCTTTCAGGGATGGGATTCACCCCTCCACTTT. This codes for CASSFQGWDSPLHF.

V gene TRBV7-2 combines with J gene TRBJ2-7, with 9 bases aligning to TRBD1. Losses at the gene ends were 5 bases for V and 0 bases for J; bases not matched to a gene: 11. This CDR3 is built from 17 residues. The germline CDR1 and CDR2 sequences are SGHTA and FQGNSA. In DNA form, the CDR3 reads TGTGCCAGCAGCCGTCCCGGGACAGGGTTTCCCTCCTACGAGCAGTACTTC. As protein: CASSRPGTGFPSYEQYF.

A single count supports this clone. The rearrangement links TRBV2 to TRBJ2-5, with 11 nucleotides matching TRBD1. V was pared by 6 bases and J by 2 bases, with 5 bases of the junction left unmatched. This CDR3 has 15 residues. From germline, CDR1 is SNHLY and CDR2 FYNNEI. Here the CDR3 reads CASRGQGALQETQYF. In DNA form, the CDR3 reads TGTGCCAGCAGAGGACAGGGGGCCCTACAAGAGACCCAGTACTTC.

The chain carries TRBV6-5 and TRBJ1-2; D is possibly TRBD1 (6 bases). Trimming cost V 6 bases and J 3 bases, with 11 bases left between them. Germline CDR1 MNHEY, CDR2 SVGAGI. CDR3 length equals 13 residues. CDR3 in amino acids: CASSNRADYGYTF. DNA for the CDR3: TGTGCCAGCAGCAACAGGGCCGACTATGGCTACACCTTC.